A selection of T cell receptor beta chains follows, all from one sample in a study of PD-L1 blockade in urothelial cancer. Some clones are missing from TCRdb's copy, which holds only in-frame ones; the method was immunoSEQ multiplex PCR. This table has around 40,000 clones, approximately 85% appearing once. The sample here was PBMCs, taken around atezolizumab (anti-PD-L1) treatment. All receptors come from a man aged 65 to 79 with urothelial cancer. Each CDR3 is given with its conserved first and last residue. Each record gives: clone size, J gene, D gene, V gene, CDR3 DNA, CDR3 protein. D genes are given only for firm matches. Size is omitted from some rows. Given values are once, few, many or a class for expanded clones.

- | TRBJ2-3 | - | TRBV11-2 | TGTGCCAGCAGCTGGAGCGGGACAGATACGCAGTATTTT | CASSWSGTDTQYF
- | TRBJ2-2 | TRBD2 | TRBV27 | TGTGCCAGCAGTTTTAGGGGAACTAGCGGTAACACCGGGGAGCTGTTTTTT | CASSFRGTSGNTGELFF
- | TRBJ2-7 | - | TRBV28 | TGTGCCACAACATCGCGAGGTCGGAACGAGCAGTACTTC | CATTSRGRNEQYF
- | TRBJ1-2 | - | TRBV6-1 | TGTGCCAGCAGTGAACAGGCGGGCTACACCTTC | CASSEQAGYTF
- | TRBJ1-3 | TRBD1 | TRBV19 | TGTGCCAGTACCGGGACAGGGGGCAATGGAAACACCATATATTTT | CASTGTGGNGNTIYF
- | TRBJ1-4 | TRBD1 | TRBV27 | TGTGCCAGCAGTCAGGACAGGGTGTTGAGAAAACTGTTTTTT | CASSQDRVLRKLFF
- | TRBJ2-1 | TRBD1 | TRBV6-5 | TGTGCCAGCAGGTCAGGGGGCTCCTACAATGAGCAGTTCTTC | CASRSGGSYNEQFF
once | TRBJ1-4 | TRBD1 | TRBV6-1 | TGTGCCAGCTCTCAGCTCGGGACAGGGGATGAAAAACTGTTTTTT | CASSQLGTGDEKLFF
- | TRBJ1-2 | TRBD1 | TRBV2 | TGTGCCAGCAGTAAAAGGGGGCAGGCAATCTATGGCTACACCTTC | CASSKRGQAIYGYTF
- | TRBJ2-1 | - | TRBV19 | TGTGCCAGTAGTGTCCAACAGGGATACAATGAGCAGTTCTTC | CASSVQQGYNEQFF
few | TRBJ2-1 | TRBD2 | TRBV14 | TGTGCCAGCAGCCCGGGGGGACATGAGCAGTTCTTC | CASSPGGHEQFF
- | TRBJ1-2 | - | TRBV6-5 | TGTGCCAGCGGTCGCGGGCTAGGCTACACCTTC | CASGRGLGYTF
- | TRBJ2-7 | - | TRBV5-6 | TGTGCCAGCAGCTCGGGGGGCAGCTCCTACGAGCAGTACTTC | CASSSGGSSYEQYF
- | TRBJ1-2 | - | TRBV2 | TGTGCCAGCATCGCAACAGGGAGGGGAGGTGGTGGCTACACCTTC | CASIATGRGGGGYTF
- | TRBJ1-2 | TRBD1 | TRBV2 | TGTGCCAGCAGTCCCTTACAGGGGGCGGTCCATGGCTACACCTTC | CASSPLQGAVHGYTF
- | TRBJ2-3 | TRBD2 | TRBV11-2 | TGTGCCAGCAGCTCCACCGGACTAGCGGGAGTGAAAGATACGCAGTATTTT | CASSSTGLAGVKDTQYF
- | TRBJ2-1 | TRBD2 | TRBV27 | TGTGCCAGCAGTCCAGAGCGGGAGGGATTGAGTGAGCAGTTCTTC | CASSPEREGLSEQFF
- | TRBJ2-5 | TRBD1 | TRBV19 | TGTGCCAGTAGTATAGCTTGGGGACAGGTTCGGGAGACCCAGTACTTC | CASSIAWGQVRETQYF
- | TRBJ2-7 | - | TRBV7-9 | TGTGCCAGCAGCTTAGTCCCATACGAGCAGTACTTC | CASSLVPYEQYF
- | TRBJ2-7 | TRBD2 | TRBV2 | TGTGCCAGCAGGAGGGGTCTAGCGGGAAACGGCGAGCAGTACTTC | CASRRGLAGNGEQYF
- | TRBJ2-6 | - | TRBV6-6 | TGTGCCAGCAGTCCTCGACAGCCCGAAGGGGCCAACGTCCTGACTTTC | CASSPRQPEGANVLTF
- | TRBJ2-7 | - | TRBV10-3 | TGTGCCATCAGTGACAGTCGGGGGTCCTCCTACGAGCAGTACTTC | CAISDSRGSSYEQYF
- | TRBJ2-5 | TRBD2 | TRBV28 | TGTGCCAGCAGTTTGGGACTAGCGGAGTACCAAGAGACCCAGTACTTC | CASSLGLAEYQETQYF
- | TRBJ2-3 | - | TRBV27 | TGTGCCAGCAGTTTATGGGCGGGCCTTAGCACAGATACGCAGTATTTT | CASSLWAGLSTDTQYF
- | TRBJ2-1 | - | TRBV6-9 | TGTGCCAGCAGTTCCCATTTGCCCCACAGGAAGGGGCACAATGAGCAGTTCTTC | CASSSHLPHRKGHNEQFF
- | TRBJ2-1 | - | TRBV12-5 | TGTGCTAGTGGTTTGGTACTAGATTCTGAGCAGTTCTTC | CASGLVLDSEQFF
- | TRBJ2-6 | - | TRBV10-2 | TGCGCCAGCAGTGAGTCGAGAGGAAGAGAGGGTCAGGCCTACTCCTCTGGGGCCAACGTCCTGACTTTC | CASSESRGREGQAYSSGANVLTF
few | TRBJ2-5 | - | TRBV2 | TGTGCCAGCAGATACGGAGGCCAAGAGACCCAGTACTTC | CASRYGGQETQYF
- | TRBJ2-2 | - | TRBV15 | TGTGCCACCAGCAGAGATGGAGGAGGGCTCGGGGAGCTGTTTTTT | CATSRDGGGLGELFF
- | TRBJ2-1 | - | TRBV6-1 | TGTGCCAGCAGCGAACTACAGACGTCCTACAATGAGCAGTTCTTC | CASSELQTSYNEQFF
- | TRBJ1-5 | - | TRBV2 | TGTGCCAGCAGTTACGCCCGGACAGTGAATCAGCCCCAGCATTTT | CASSYARTVNQPQHF
- | TRBJ2-2 | - | TRBV5-1 | TGCGCCAGCAGCTTGATGCAGTCAAACGGGGAGCTGTTTTTT | CASSLMQSNGELFF
- | TRBJ2-1 | - | TRBV5-1 | TGCGCCAGCAGCTTGGGCCTCAGCTACAATGAGCAGTTCTTC | CASSLGLSYNEQFF
- | TRBJ2-7 | - | TRBV5-6 | TGTGCCAGCAGAGGCGGGGGAGGGGGCTACGAGCAGTACTTC | CASRGGGGGYEQYF
few | TRBJ1-4 | - | TRBV6-1 | TGTGCCAGCAGTGATGGACACTCTCCTAATGAAAAACTGTTTTTT | CASSDGHSPNEKLFF
- | TRBJ1-2 | - | TRBV19 | TGTGCCAGTAGTCCCTGGACTGATAACTATGGCTACACCTTC | CASSPWTDNYGYTF
medium-sized | TRBJ2-1 | TRBD2 | TRBV4-1 | TGCGCCAGCAGCCAAGATAGGGCTAGCGGGGTCTACAATGAGCAGTTCTTC | CASSQDRASGVYNEQFF
- | TRBJ2-7 | - | TRBV6-1 | TGTGCCAGCCTTTCCTCCCACGAGCAGTACTTC | CASLSSHEQYF
- | TRBJ2-7 | - | TRBV18 | TGTGCCAGCTCACCATTGCAGGGGGGTTCCTACGAGCAGTACTTC | CASSPLQGGSYEQYF
- | TRBJ1-5 | TRBD1 | TRBV5-1 | TGCGCCAGCAGCTTGGGGACAGGGGGGAATCAGCCCCAGCATTTT | CASSLGTGGNQPQHF
- | TRBJ1-2 | TRBD1 | TRBV10-3 | TGTGCCATCAGTGTTGACAGGGCCGCCCACACCTTC | CAISVDRAAHTF
- | TRBJ2-2 | TRBD1 | TRBV28 | TGTGCCAGCACCTCAGGGGGTGCGAACACCGGGGAGCTGTTTTTT | CASTSGGANTGELFF
- | TRBJ2-3 | TRBD2 | TRBV30 | TGTGCCTGGATTGATCTAGCGGGAGCCACAGATACGCAGTATTTT | CAWIDLAGATDTQYF
- | TRBJ2-2 | - | TRBV18 | TGTGCCAGCTCACCACGCGGACCGGGAAGGAACACCGGGGAGCTGTTTTTT | CASSPRGPGRNTGELFF
- | TRBJ2-1 | TRBD1 | TRBV19 | TGTGCCAGTAGTACCAGACAGGGGGCCTTCTACAATGAGCAGTTCTTC | CASSTRQGAFYNEQFF
- | TRBJ2-1 | - | TRBV4-1 | TGCGCCAGCAGCCACCCGGGCGGTCCCCAGGGTCGGGAGAGGGTTAATGAGCAGTTCTTC | CASSHPGGPQGRERVNEQFF
- | TRBJ2-5 | TRBD1 | TRBV19 | TGTGCCAGTAGTATATTCTCGGGACAGTCTCAAGAGACCCAGTACTTC | CASSIFSGQSQETQYF
- | TRBJ2-3 | - | TRBV15 | TGTGCCACCAGCAAAGCACAGCGCACAGATACGCAGTATTTT | CATSKAQRTDTQYF
once | TRBJ2-7 | - | TRBV19 | TGTGCCAGTAGTATGCAGCGTTCCTACGAGCAGTACTTC | CASSMQRSYEQYF
- | TRBJ1-1 | TRBD1 | TRBV5-4 | TGTGCCAGCAGCCCGAAAATACTTCAGGGGGGAGGCACTGAAGCTTTCTTT | CASSPKILQGGGTEAFF
few | TRBJ2-3 | TRBD1 | TRBV27 | TGTGCCAGCGCCCGGGGGACAGGTGCAGATACGCAGTATTTT | CASARGTGADTQYF
few | TRBJ2-7 | TRBD2 | TRBV4-1 | TGCGCCAGCAGCCTCGGACTAGCGGGAGTCAGCGAGCAGTACTTC | CASSLGLAGVSEQYF
- | TRBJ1-1 | - | TRBV28 | TGTGCCAGCAGCTCGCCAGGGGACGTAACTGAAGCTTTCTTT | CASSSPGDVTEAFF
- | TRBJ1-2 | - | TRBV30 | TGTGCCTGGGACAGGACCTCCTATGGCTACACCTTC | CAWDRTSYGYTF
- | TRBJ1-1 | TRBD1 | TRBV19 | TGTGCCAGTAGTGCGCCCGACAGGGGCCGCCTTTTGAACACTGAAGCTTTCTTT | CASSAPDRGRLLNTEAFF
few | TRBJ2-6 | - | TRBV30 | TGTGCCTGGAGTGATGGGCGGCGGGCCTCTGGGGCCAACGTCCTGACTTTC | CAWSDGRRASGANVLTF